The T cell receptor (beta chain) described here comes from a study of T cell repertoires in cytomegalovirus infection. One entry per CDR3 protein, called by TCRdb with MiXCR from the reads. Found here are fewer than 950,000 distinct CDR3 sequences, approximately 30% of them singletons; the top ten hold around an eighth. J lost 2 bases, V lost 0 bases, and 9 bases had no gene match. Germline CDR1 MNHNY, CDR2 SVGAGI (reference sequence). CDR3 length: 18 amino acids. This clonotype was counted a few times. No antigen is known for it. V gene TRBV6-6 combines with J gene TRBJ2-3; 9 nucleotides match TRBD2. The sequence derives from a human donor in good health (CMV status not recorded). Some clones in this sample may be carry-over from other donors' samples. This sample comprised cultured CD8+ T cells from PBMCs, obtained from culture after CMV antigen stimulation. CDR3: CASSYSSLTSGFTDTQYF. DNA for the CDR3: TGTGCCAGCAGTTACTCGTCCTTGACTAGCGGTTTCACAGATACGCAGTATTTT.